This T cell receptor (beta chain) was sequenced during a study of blood T cell repertoires in COVID-19. Trimming at V came to 3 bases and at J to 2 bases, leaving 8 bases not matched to a gene. The CDR3 covers 15 residues. Per germline, CDR1 SGDLS and CDR2 YYNGEE. Some clones are missing from TCRdb's copy, which holds only in-frame ones; the method was immunoSEQ multiplex PCR. The sample lists 150,000 to 200,000 clones; approximately 90% were seen once. This chain links TRBV9 with TRBJ2-7; 7 bases align to TRBD1. The sample taken for sequencing was peripheral blood. This receptor was identified in a man aged 40-49 years with active or convalescent COVID-19. The CDR3 is CASSAPGQKTYEQYF. CDR3 in DNA: TGTGCCAGCAGCGCGCCGGGACAGAAAACCTACGAGCAGTACTTC.